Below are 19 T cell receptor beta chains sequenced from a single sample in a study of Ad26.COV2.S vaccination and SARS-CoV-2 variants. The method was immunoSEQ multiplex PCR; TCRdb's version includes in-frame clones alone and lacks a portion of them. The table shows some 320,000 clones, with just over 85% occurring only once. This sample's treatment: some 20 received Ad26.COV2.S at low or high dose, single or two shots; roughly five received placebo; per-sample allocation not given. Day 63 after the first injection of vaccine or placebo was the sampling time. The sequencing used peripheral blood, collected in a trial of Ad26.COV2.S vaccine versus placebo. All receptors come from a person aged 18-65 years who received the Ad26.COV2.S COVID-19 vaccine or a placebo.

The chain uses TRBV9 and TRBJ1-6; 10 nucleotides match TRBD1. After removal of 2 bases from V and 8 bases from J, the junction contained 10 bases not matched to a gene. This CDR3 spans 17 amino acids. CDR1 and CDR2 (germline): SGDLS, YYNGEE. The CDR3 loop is CASSVSGTGVLDSPLHF. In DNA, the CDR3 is TGTGCCAGCAGCGTCTCCGGGACAGGGGTGTTAGATTCACCCCTCCACTTT.

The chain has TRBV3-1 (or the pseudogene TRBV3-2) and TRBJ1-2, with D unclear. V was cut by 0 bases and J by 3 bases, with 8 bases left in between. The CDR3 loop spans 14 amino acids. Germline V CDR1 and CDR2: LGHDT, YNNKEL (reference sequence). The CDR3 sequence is CASSQDGGYYGYTF. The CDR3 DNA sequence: TGTGCCAGCAGCCAAGATGGAGGGTACTATGGCTACACCTTC.

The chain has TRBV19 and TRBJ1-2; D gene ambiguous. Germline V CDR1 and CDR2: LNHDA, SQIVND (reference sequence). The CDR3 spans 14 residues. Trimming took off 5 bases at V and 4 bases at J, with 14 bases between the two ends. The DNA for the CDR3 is TGTGCCAGTAGTGTCTACAGTGGAGTCTATGGCTACACCTTC. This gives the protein CASSVYSGVYGYTF.

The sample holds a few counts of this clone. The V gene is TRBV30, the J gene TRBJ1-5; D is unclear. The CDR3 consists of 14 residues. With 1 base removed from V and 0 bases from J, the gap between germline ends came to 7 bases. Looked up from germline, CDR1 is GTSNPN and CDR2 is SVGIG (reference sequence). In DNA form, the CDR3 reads TGTGCCTGGAGTGCGGGTAGTAGCAATCAGCCCCAGCATTTT. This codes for CAWSAGSSNQPQHF.

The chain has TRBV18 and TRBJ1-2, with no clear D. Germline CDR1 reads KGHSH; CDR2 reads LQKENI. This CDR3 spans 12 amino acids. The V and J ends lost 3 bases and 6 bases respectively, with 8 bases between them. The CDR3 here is CASSPGSHGYTF. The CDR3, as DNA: TGTGCCAGCTCACCGGGCAGCCATGGCTACACCTTC.

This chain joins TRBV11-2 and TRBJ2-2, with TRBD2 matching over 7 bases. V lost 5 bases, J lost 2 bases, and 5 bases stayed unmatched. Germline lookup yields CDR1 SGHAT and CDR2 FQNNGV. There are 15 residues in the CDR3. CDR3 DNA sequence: TGTGCCAGCAGCCTGACTAGCCTAAACACCGGGGAGCTGTTTTTT. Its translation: CASSLTSLNTGELFF. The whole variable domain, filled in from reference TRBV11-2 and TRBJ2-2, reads EAGVAQSPRYKIIEKRQSVAFWCNPISGHATLYWYQQILGQGPKLLIQFQNNGVVDDSQLPKDRFSAERLKGVDSTLKIQPAKLEDSAVYLCASSLTSLNTGELFFGEGSRLTVL.

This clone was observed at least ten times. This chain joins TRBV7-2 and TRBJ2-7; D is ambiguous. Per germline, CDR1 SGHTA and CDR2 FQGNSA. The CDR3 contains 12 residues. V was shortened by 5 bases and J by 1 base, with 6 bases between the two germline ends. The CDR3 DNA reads TGTGCCAGCAGCCCCGGGTCCTACGAGCAGTACTTC. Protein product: CASSPGSYEQYF.

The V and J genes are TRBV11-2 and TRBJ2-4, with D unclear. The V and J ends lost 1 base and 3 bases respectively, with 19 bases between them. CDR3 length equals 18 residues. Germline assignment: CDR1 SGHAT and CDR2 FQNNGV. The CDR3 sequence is CASSLGFIQSGGKNIQYF. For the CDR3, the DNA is TGTGCCAGCAGCTTAGGCTTCATCCAATCTGGCGGCAAAAACATTCAGTACTTC.

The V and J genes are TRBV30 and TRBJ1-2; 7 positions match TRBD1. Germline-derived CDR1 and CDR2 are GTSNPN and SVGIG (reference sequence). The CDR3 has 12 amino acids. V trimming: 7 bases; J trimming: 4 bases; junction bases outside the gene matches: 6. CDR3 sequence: CALLTGVYGYTF. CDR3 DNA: TGTGCCTTACTCACAGGGGTCTATGGCTACACCTTC.

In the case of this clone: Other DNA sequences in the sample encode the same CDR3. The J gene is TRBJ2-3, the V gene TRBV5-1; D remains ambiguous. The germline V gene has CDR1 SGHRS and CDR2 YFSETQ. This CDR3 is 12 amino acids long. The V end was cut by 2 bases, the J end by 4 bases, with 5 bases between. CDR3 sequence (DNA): TGCGCCAGCAGCTTACCTTCAGATACGCAGTATTTT. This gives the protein CASSLPSDTQYF.

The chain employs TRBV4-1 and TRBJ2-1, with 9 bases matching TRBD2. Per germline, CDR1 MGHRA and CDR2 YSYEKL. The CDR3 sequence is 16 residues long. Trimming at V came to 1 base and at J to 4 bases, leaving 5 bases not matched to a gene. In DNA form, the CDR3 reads TGCGCCAGCAGCCAAGGAGGGGCGGGGGGGTACAATGAGCAGTTCTTC. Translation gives CASSQGGAGGYNEQFF.

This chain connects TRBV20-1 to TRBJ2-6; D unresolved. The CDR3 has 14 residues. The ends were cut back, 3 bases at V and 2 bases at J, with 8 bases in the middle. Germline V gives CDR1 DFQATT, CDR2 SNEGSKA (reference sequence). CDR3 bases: TGCAGTGCTAGTCCATGGGCTGGGGCCAACGTCCTGACTTTC. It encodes CSASPWAGANVLTF.

Here the CDR3 DNA reads TGTGCCAGCAGCTTAGTGGGGGTGGTCTACAATGAGCAGTTCTTC. This encodes CASSLVGVVYNEQFF. The chain recombines TRBV11-1 with TRBJ2-1; D possibly matches TRBD1 or TRBD2 (5 bases each). Germline V gene data show CDR1 as SGHAT and CDR2 as FQDESV (reference sequence). This CDR3 contains 15 residues. Trimming took off 1 base at V and 3 bases at J, with 10 bases between the two ends.

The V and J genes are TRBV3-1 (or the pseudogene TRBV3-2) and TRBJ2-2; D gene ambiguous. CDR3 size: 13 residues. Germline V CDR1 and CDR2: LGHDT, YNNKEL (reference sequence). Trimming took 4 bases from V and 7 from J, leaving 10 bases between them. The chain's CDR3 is CASSPEFNGELFF. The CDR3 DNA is TGTGCCAGCAGCCCAGAGTTCAACGGGGAGCTGTTTTTT.

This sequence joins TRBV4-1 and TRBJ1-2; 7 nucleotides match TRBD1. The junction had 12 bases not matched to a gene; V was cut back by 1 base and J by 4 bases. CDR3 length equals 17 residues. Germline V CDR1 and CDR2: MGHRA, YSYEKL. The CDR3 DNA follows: TGCGCCAGCAGCCAAGGAAGAAGAACAGGGGAAATCTATGGCTACACCTTC. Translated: CASSQGRRTGEIYGYTF.

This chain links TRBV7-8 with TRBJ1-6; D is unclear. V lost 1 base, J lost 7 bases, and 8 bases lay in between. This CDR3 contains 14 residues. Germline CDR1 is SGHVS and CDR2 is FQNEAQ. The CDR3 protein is CASSLVAGNSPLHF. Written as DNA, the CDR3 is TGTGCCAGCAGCTTAGTTGCAGGCAATTCACCCCTCCACTTT.

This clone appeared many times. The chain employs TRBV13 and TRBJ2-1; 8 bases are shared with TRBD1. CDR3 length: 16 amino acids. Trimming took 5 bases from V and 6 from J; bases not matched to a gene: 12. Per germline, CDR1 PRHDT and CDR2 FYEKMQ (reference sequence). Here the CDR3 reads CASSLRDRPTTNEQFF. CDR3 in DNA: TGTGCCAGCAGCCTCCGGGACAGGCCAACGACCAATGAGCAGTTCTTC.

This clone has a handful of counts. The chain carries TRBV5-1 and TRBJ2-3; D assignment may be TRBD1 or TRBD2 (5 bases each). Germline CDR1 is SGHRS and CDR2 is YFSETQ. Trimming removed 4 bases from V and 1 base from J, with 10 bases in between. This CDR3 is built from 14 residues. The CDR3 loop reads CASSPGRRTDTQYF. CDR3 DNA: TGCGCCAGCAGCCCGGGACGGCGCACAGATACGCAGTATTTT.

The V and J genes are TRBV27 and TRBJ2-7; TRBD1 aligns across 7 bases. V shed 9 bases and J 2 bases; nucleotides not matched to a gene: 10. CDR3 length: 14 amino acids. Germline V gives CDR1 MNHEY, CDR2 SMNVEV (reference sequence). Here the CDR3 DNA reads TGTGCCAGTCAAACCCGACAGGGCGCCTACGAGCAGTACTTC. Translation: CASQTRQGAYEQYF.